Listed here are 21 T cell receptor beta chains from one sample, sequenced in a study of T-cell memory formation after mild COVID-19. TCRdb reanalysed the 5' RACE reads using MiXCR and keeps one entry per CDR3 protein. The table shows some 150,000 distinct CDR3 sequences, with 5.5% to 7% occurring only once. The sample consisted of PBMCs or a T cell subset sorted from them (not recorded which). Receptors were obtained from an adult woman who had mild COVID-19 (a few samples of this study predate the infection). Cell type and time point are not known.

This clonotype appeared many times. V is TRBV12-5 and J is TRBJ2-3; D possibly matches TRBD1 or TRBD2 (5 bases each). This CDR3 is built from 16 residues. Trimming took 1 base from V and 1 from J, leaving 12 bases between them. Per the germline V gene, CDR1 is LGHNT and CDR2 is FRNRAP. CDR3 sequence (DNA): TGTGCTAGTGGTTTGGCTGCCGGGACGGGCACAGATACGCAGTATTTT. The encoded protein is CASGLAAGTGTDTQYF.

This clonotype was detected many times. V and J are TRBV18 and TRBJ1-2, with a possible D match to TRBD1 (5 bases). Trimming removed 3 bases at V and 0 bases at J, with 20 bases between. From germline, CDR1 is KGHSH and CDR2 LQKENI. This CDR3 has 18 residues. The chain's CDR3 is CASSPLQTSGLANYGYTF. The CDR3 bases are TGTGCCAGCTCACCGCTCCAAACTTCAGGGCTCGCTAACTATGGCTACACCTTC.

There are many counts of this clonotype. The chain carries TRBV11-2 and TRBJ2-1, with 11 bases lining up with TRBD2. With V trimmed by 4 bases and J by 2 bases, 1 base remained unmatched. The CDR3 totals 15 residues. CDR1 and CDR2 (germline): SGHAT, FQNNGV. Here the CDR3 DNA reads TGTGCCAGCAGCTATAGCGGGGGGGCCTACAATGAGCAGTTCTTC. Translating gives CASSYSGGAYNEQFF.

This clonotype was detected a few times. The chain links TRBV12-3 or TRBV12-4 to TRBJ2-1, with D maybe TRBD2 (6 bases). The CDR3 has 14 residues. Trimming took off 5 bases at V and 3 bases at J, with 11 bases between the two ends. The CDR3 is CASSNSGLYNEQFF. CDR3 DNA sequence: TGTGCCAGCAGTAACTCGGGACTCTACAATGAGCAGTTCTTC.

This clonotype occurred many times. The chain carries TRBV5-6 and TRBJ1-2; D not resolved. Trimming left V 4 bases short and J 6 bases short, with 25 bases between. Germline values: CDR1 SGHDT, CDR2 YYEEEE. The CDR3 is 17 residues long. The CDR3 spells CASSRTLKIEIGDGYTF. The CDR3 DNA reads TGTGCCAGCAGCCGAACATTAAAAATCGAGATCGGGGATGGCTACACCTTC.

This clonotype was picked up a small number of times. The chain is built from TRBV6-2 or TRBV6-3 and TRBJ1-2; TRBD1 might be the D (6 bases). This CDR3 has 14 residues. Germline V gives CDR1 MNHEY, CDR2 SVGEGT. V lost 7 bases and J lost 7, with 19 bases in between. The CDR3 region has the DNA TGTGCCAGCATGAAACTCCGGGACATAGCTGGCTACACCTTC. The encoded protein is CASMKLRDIAGYTF.

Many counts were recorded for this clonotype. The chain has TRBV10-3 and TRBJ2-7; TRBD2 might be the D (6 bases). The germline gives CDR1 ENHRY, CDR2 SYGVKD. The V end lost 8 bases, the J end lost 0 bases, and 11 bases lay between the germline ends. This CDR3 spans 13 amino acids. CDR3 sequence: CAIRGGASYEQYF. CDR3 nucleotides: TGTGCCATCCGTGGAGGGGCCTCCTACGAGCAGTACTTC.

This clonotype was detected ten times or more. The chain is built from TRBV24-1 and TRBJ2-5; no clear D gene. CDR1 is KGHDR, CDR2 SFDVKD, per germline. This CDR3 region has 14 residues. With 5 bases removed from V and 2 bases from J, the gap between germline ends came to 11 bases. CDR3: CATSGPMGQETQYF. The DNA of the CDR3 is TGTGCCACCAGTGGACCTATGGGTCAAGAGACCCAGTACTTC.

Ten or more counts support this clonotype. The CDR3 region is CASSFNPRQETQYF. CDR3 coding DNA: TGCGCCAGCAGCTTCAATCCGCGGCAAGAGACCCAGTACTTC. This chain connects TRBV5-1 to TRBJ2-5; D not resolved. This CDR3 has 14 amino acids. V lost 2 bases and J 2 bases, leaving 10 bases between the germline ends. Germline V gives CDR1 SGHRS, CDR2 YFSETQ.

This clonotype was found many times. This chain links TRBV20-1 with TRBJ2-7, with unresolved D. The CDR3 loop spans 16 amino acids. The germline V gene has CDR1 DFQATT and CDR2 SNEGSKA (reference sequence). The V and J ends lost 3 bases and 2 bases respectively, with 20 bases between them. CDR3 amino acids: CSASLMVSGLAYEQYF. The CDR3 DNA follows: TGCAGTGCTAGTTTAATGGTTTCGGGCCTCGCCTACGAGCAGTACTTC.

This clonotype has just a few counts. The V call is TRBV12-3 or TRBV12-4, the J call TRBJ1-1, with D possibly being TRBD1 (5 bases). CDR3 size: 11 residues. V lost 3 bases and J lost 8, with 7 bases in between. This chain's CDR3 is CASSLTVEAFF. The CDR3 DNA reads as TGTGCCAGCAGTTTGACAGTAGAAGCTTTCTTT.

The V call is TRBV12-3 or TRBV12-4, the J call TRBJ2-7; tentative D call: TRBD1 (8 bases). V was trimmed by 5 bases and J by 5 bases, leaving 19 bases between them. The CDR3 runs 15 residues. This CDR3 is CASSRQQGGFHEQYF. Written as DNA, the CDR3 is TGTGCCAGCAGTCGACAACAGGGGGGGTTCCACGAGCAGTACTTC.

This clonotype was seen at least ten times. The rearrangement links TRBV19 to TRBJ2-7; TRBD2 aligns across 7 bases. This CDR3 contains 13 residues. The V gene's germline CDR1 is LNHDA and CDR2 SQIVND (reference sequence). J lost 6 bases, V lost 6 bases, and 8 bases had no gene match. The DNA of the CDR3 is TGTGCCAGTAGGAGGGGACTACTCAGCGAGCAGTACTTC. Translated: CASRRGLLSEQYF.

V usage is TRBV2 and J usage is TRBJ2-5; 12 bases are a match to TRBD2. Trimming removed 4 bases from V and 4 bases from J; junction bases left unmatched: 1. This CDR3 spans 14 amino acids. From germline, CDR1 is SNHLY and CDR2 FYNNEI. The CDR3 reads CASSGLAGVETQYF. CDR3 DNA sequence: TGTGCCAGCAGTGGACTAGCGGGGGTAGAGACCCAGTACTTC.

This clonotype was seen more than once but under ten times. CDR3 amino acids: CASSREGATGELFF. The CDR3 DNA follows: TGTGCCAGCAGCCGCGAGGGCGCTACCGGGGAGCTGTTTTTT. The chain employs TRBV7-9 and TRBJ2-2; D may be TRBD2 (5 bases). The germline CDR1 and CDR2 sequences are SEHNR and FQNEAQ (reference sequence). V was shortened by 5 bases and J by 5 bases, with 12 bases between the two germline ends. The CDR3 has 14 amino acids.

The gene calls are TRBV18 and TRBJ1-1; D ambiguous. The CDR3 length is 14 residues. Germline CDR1 KGHSH, CDR2 LQKENI. The V end lost 1 base, the J end lost 1 base, and 7 bases lay between the germline ends. As DNA, the CDR3 is TGTGCCAGCTCACCACAGGGAGGGAACACTGAAGCTTTCTTT. Its protein product is CASSPQGGNTEAFF.

This chain connects TRBV4-2 to TRBJ2-5; D perhaps matches TRBD1 (5 bases). There are 14 residues in the CDR3. V lost 3 bases, J lost 0 bases, and 8 bases lay in between. CDR1 is LGHNA and CDR2 is YNFKEQ in the germline V gene. The CDR3 is CASSHPDNQETQYF. CDR3 nucleotides: TGTGCCAGCAGCCATCCGGACAACCAAGAGACCCAGTACTTC.

In its sample, this clonotype was seen many times. The chain links TRBV6-6 to TRBJ2-5; possibly TRBD1 or TRBD2 for D (5 bases each). The CDR3 is 13 residues long. The V gene's germline CDR1 is MNHNY and CDR2 SVGAGI (reference sequence). Trimming stripped 2 bases from V and 10 bases from J, with 14 bases between. The CDR3 protein is CASSYAREFYQYF. CDR3 coding DNA: TGTGCCAGCAGTTACGCCAGGGAGTTTTACCAGTACTTC.

V gene TRBV4-2 combines with J gene TRBJ1-2; possible D gene TRBD1, 6 bases. Germline CDR1 is LGHNA and CDR2 is YNFKEQ. Trimming stripped 1 base from V and 0 bases from J, with 12 bases between. This CDR3 contains 16 residues. This CDR3 is CASSQVAGDTNYGYTF. The CDR3 DNA sequence: TGTGCCAGCAGCCAAGTGGCAGGGGACACTAACTATGGCTACACCTTC.

The chain recombines TRBV24-1 with TRBJ1-5; D gene unclear. CDR3 length: 15 amino acids. V dropped 5 bases and J dropped 0 bases, with 10 bases sitting between them. The germline gives CDR1 KGHDR, CDR2 SFDVKD. The CDR3 sequence is CATSGQPFSNQPQHF. The CDR3, as DNA: TGTGCCACCAGTGGCCAGCCTTTTAGCAATCAGCCCCAGCATTTT.

V gene TRBV2 combines with J gene TRBJ2-3, with D uncertain. V was clipped by 3 bases and J by 2 bases, with 12 bases between them. Per the germline V gene, CDR1 is SNHLY and CDR2 is FYNNEI. This CDR3 has 15 amino acids. CDR3 DNA: TGTGCCAGCAGTGATCGGACGGGTGTCACAGATACGCAGTATTTT. Translating gives CASSDRTGVTDTQYF.